These 14 T cell receptor beta chains share one sample of origin, sequenced in a study. TCRdb fed the 5' RACE reads into MiXCR, producing one record per CDR3 protein. Seen here are approximately 50,000 distinct CDR3 sequences, around 21% observed once, and the top ten hold 3% to 4%. Cells sorted as Tregs were CD4+, CD25+ and CD127-/low. What was sequenced was tumor-infiltrating Tregs sorted from the breast tumor. These receptors came from a female donor with breast cancer.

The chain is built from TRBV5-1 and TRBJ2-7; 8 nucleotides line up with TRBD1. Per germline, CDR1 SGHRS and CDR2 YFSETQ. V was clipped by 1 base and J by 5 bases; unmatched bases: 11. The CDR3 extends over 16 amino acids. The CDR3: CASSLRVGTGSHEQYF. CDR3 bases: TGCGCCAGCAGCTTGCGGGTGGGGACAGGAAGCCACGAGCAGTACTTC.

This clonotype was seen only a few times. One base away lies a much larger clone, so this may be a sequencing read error. The genes are TRBV4-2 and TRBJ2-3; D is unclear. The DNA end is a closer match to TRBJ1-5, so the J assignment may be wrong. There are 16 residues in the CDR3. Per the germline V gene, CDR1 is LGHNA and CDR2 is YNFKEQ. CDR3 residues: CASSQEGGISTDTQHF. CDR3 DNA: TGTGCCAGCAGCCAAGAGGGCGGGATTAGCACAGATACGCAGCATTTT.

Only one count was recorded for this clonotype. V usage is TRBV20-1 and J usage is TRBJ1-1; maybe TRBD1 (5 bases). V lost 3 bases, J lost 5 bases, and 13 bases lay in between. The germline CDR1 and CDR2 sequences are DFQATT and SNEGSKA (reference sequence). The CDR3 runs 13 residues. The CDR3 protein is CSARTAVSTEAFF. The CDR3 DNA reads TGCAGTGCTAGGACAGCGGTGTCGACTGAAGCTTTCTTT.

This clonotype was counted ten times or more. The final CDR3 position lacks the conserved phenylalanine or tryptophan, pointing to a likely read error. The DNA is left out, because the CDR3 cannot be placed on it with certainty; the CDR3 is given as TCRdb lists it. The rearrangement uses TRBV6-1 and TRBJ1-1. Per the germline V gene, CDR1 is MNHNS and CDR2 is SASEGT. The CDR3 length equals 10 residues, ends included. Here the CDR3 reads CASSELVGFL.

In regard to this clonotype: Germline is not matched at one junction end, which may reflect a read error. This chain connects TRBV4-1 to TRBJ2-7, with TRBD2 matching over 9 bases. Germline V lookup: CDR1 MGHRA, CDR2 YSYEKL. This CDR3 region has 11 residues. CDR3 sequence (DNA): TGCGCCAGCAGCCCGACTGGACTAGCGCACTTC. Translation: CASSPTGLAHF.

The chain has TRBV29-1 and TRBJ2-3, with D possibly called TRBD1 or TRBD2 (6 bases each). This CDR3 comprises 12 residues. Trimming cost V 7 bases and J 4 bases, with 12 bases left between them. Germline assignment: CDR1 SQVTM and CDR2 ANQGSEA. The CDR3 coding sequence is TGCAGCGGGGGGGCTCCAGCAGATACGCAGTATTTT. As protein: CSGGAPADTQYF.

The CDR3 protein is CASSLSGTGGGTQYF. CDR3 in DNA: TGTGCCAGCAGTTTATCCGGGACAGGGGGCGGTACGCAGTATTTT. This rearrangement joins TRBV28 to TRBJ2-3, with 12 nucleotides matching TRBD1. J was trimmed by 8 bases and V by 1 base; bases with no gene match: 4. This CDR3 has 15 amino acids. Germline V gives CDR1 MDHEN, CDR2 SYDVKM.

This clonotype has more than one count but fewer than ten. The CDR3 protein is CASSLASIQETQYF. Written as DNA, the CDR3 is TGTGCCAGCAGCTTAGCCAGCATCCAAGAGACCCAGTACTTC. This rearrangement joins TRBV7-9 to TRBJ2-5; D is ambiguous. Trimming removed 0 bases from V and 1 base from J, with 6 bases in between. Germline V lookup: CDR1 SEHNR, CDR2 FQNEAQ (reference sequence). The CDR3 sequence is 14 residues long.

The count of this clonotype is one. This chain links TRBV5-1 with TRBJ2-1; D unclear. V was clipped by 0 bases and J by 10 bases, with 11 bases between them. CDR1 SGHRS and CDR2 YFSETQ come from the germline V gene. CDR3 length: 13 amino acids. The CDR3 is CASSLGGSREQFF. CDR3 nucleotide sequence: TGCGCCAGCAGCTTGGGTGGTTCTCGGGAGCAGTTCTTC. The whole variable domain, filled in from reference TRBV5-1 and TRBJ2-1, reads KAGVTQTPRYLIKTRGQQVTLSCSPISGHRSVSWYQQTPGQGLQFLFEYFSETQRNKGNFPGRFSGRQFSNSRSEMNVSTLELGDSALYLCASSLGGSREQFFGPGTRLTVL.

This clonotype has ten or more counts. The chain carries TRBV7-2 and TRBJ1-4; unclear D gene. The CDR3 length is 14 residues. CDR1 is SGHTA, CDR2 FQGNSA, per germline. V shed 2 bases and J shed 8 bases, with 12 bases lying between them. Here the CDR3 reads CASSLYPVREKLFF. CDR3 sequence (DNA): TGTGCCAGCAGCTTATACCCTGTTCGGGAAAAACTGTTTTTT.

At least ten counts were recorded for this clonotype. The rearrangement links TRBV4-1 to TRBJ1-3; the match to TRBD1 covers 7 bases. V dropped 1 base and J dropped 3; count of bases not matched to a gene: 12. CDR1 and CDR2 (germline): MGHRA, YSYEKL. The CDR3 length is 18 residues. The CDR3 nucleotides are TGCGCCAGCAGCCAAGGAGACAGGGCGTCGTTGCGTGGAAACACCATATATTTT. Translated, it gives CASSQGDRASLRGNTIYF.

This clonotype was seen a few times. The chain couples TRBV6-1 to TRBJ2-7; D is possibly TRBD2 (6 bases). Trimming removed 9 bases at V and 5 bases at J, with 17 bases between. The CDR3 contains 13 residues. Germline CDR1 and CDR2: MNHNS and SASEGT. In DNA form, the CDR3 reads TGTGCCAGTAAGACTGGGGGGAACGACGAGCAGTACTTC. It yields the protein CASKTGGNDEQYF.

As for this clonotype: This may be a read error, as it is one base from a much larger clone. The J gene is TRBJ1-6, the V gene TRBV6-5; no firm D call. Germline V gives CDR1 MNHEY, CDR2 SVGAGI. CDR3 size: 16 residues. CDR3 amino acids: CASSYSSTLNGSLLHF. CDR3 sequence (DNA): TGTGCCAGCAGTTACTCTTCGACATTAAATGGTTCACTCCTCCACTTT.

The sample holds a few counts of this clonotype. This chain connects TRBV11-2 to TRBJ2-7; TRBD2 aligns across 7 bases. The V gene end was trimmed by 3 bases and the J gene end by 1 base; junction bases not matched to a gene: 6. CDR1 SGHAT and CDR2 FQNNGV come from the germline V gene. CDR3 length: 15 residues. CDR3 in amino acids: CASSFQAGPSYEQYF. CDR3 in DNA: TGTGCCAGCAGCTTCCAAGCGGGACCGTCCTACGAGCAGTACTTC.